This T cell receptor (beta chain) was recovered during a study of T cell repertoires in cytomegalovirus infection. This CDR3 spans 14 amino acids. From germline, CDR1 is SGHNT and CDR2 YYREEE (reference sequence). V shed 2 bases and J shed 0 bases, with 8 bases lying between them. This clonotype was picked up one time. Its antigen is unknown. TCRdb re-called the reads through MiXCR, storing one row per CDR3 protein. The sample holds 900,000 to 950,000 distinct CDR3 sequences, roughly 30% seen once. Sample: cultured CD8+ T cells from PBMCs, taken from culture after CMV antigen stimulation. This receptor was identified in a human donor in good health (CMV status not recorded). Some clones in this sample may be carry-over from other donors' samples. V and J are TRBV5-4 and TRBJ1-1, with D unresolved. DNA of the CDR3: TGTGCCAGCAGCTTCCTGGCGGTGAACACTGAAGCTTTCTTT. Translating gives CASSFLAVNTEAFF.